This T cell receptor beta chain was captured in a study of blood T cells in healthy people across ages. General study findings and limits: Percentage of naive T cells showed a strong correlation with TCR beta diversity.

This clonotype was seen a handful of times. Its antigen remains unidentified. Sample-barcoded 5' priming and a J-beta primer mix drove a second PCR of roughly 7 to 11 cycles. TCRdb re-called the 5' RACE reads through MiXCR, storing one row per CDR3 protein. The sample consists of 1.5 million to 2 million distinct CDR3 sequences, roughly 50% of them appearing once. What was sequenced was blood. The receptor comes from a woman aged 40 to 50 in good health.

CDR3 loop: CASSLRLQGSSYEQYF. Here the CDR3 DNA reads TGCGCCAGCAGCCTTCGCCTCCAGGGCAGCTCCTACGAGCAGTACTTC. The J gene is TRBJ2-7, the V gene TRBV4-3; TRBD1 might be the D (5 bases). Germline V CDR1 and CDR2: LGHNA, YSLEER. Trimming pared 4 bases from V and 0 bases from J, leaving 16 bases between. The CDR3 has 16 residues.